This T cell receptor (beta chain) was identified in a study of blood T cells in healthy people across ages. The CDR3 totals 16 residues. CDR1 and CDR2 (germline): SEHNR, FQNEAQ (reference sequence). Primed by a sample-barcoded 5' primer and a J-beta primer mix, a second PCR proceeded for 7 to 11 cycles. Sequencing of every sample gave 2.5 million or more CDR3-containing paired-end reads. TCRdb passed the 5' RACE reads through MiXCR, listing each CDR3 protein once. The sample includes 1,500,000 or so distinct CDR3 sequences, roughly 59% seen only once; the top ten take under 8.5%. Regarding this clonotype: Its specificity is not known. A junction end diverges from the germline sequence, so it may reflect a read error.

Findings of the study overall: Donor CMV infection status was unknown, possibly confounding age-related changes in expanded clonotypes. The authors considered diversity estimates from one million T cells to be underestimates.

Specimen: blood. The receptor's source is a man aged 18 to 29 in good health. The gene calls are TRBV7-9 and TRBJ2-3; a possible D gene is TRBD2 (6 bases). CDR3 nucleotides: TGTGCCAGCGGCTTAGCGGCATTAGCTTCCACAGATACGCAGTATTTT. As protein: CASGLAALASTDTQYF.